A single sample gave rise to the 12 T cell receptor beta chains below, sequenced in a study of CD8 T cells in Susac syndrome. Reverse transcription used roughly 0.45 to 1 ug RNA and random hexamers. TCRdb reanalysed the immunoSEQ multiplex PCR reads using MiXCR and keeps one entry per CDR3 protein. The sample lists 150,000 to 180,000 distinct CDR3 sequences, just under 97% seen once, with 0.14% to 0.15% in the top ten. Sequencing used CD8+ T cells from PBMCs. These receptors came from a human donor with multiple sclerosis.

The DNA for the CDR3 is TGTGCCAGTAGAACTCAGGGGAACACTGAAGCTTTCTTT. It specifies CASRTQGNTEAFF. This chain joins TRBV19 and TRBJ1-1; maybe TRBD1 (5 bases). The germline V gene encodes CDR1 LNHDA and CDR2 SQIVND (reference sequence). Trimming removed 6 bases at V and 1 base at J, with 9 bases between. This CDR3 spans 13 amino acids.

The chain employs TRBV7-9 and TRBJ2-2; TRBD1 agrees at 7 bases. CDR1 SEHNR and CDR2 FQNEAQ come from the germline V gene (reference sequence). V gave up 5 bases and J gave up 6 bases; unmatched junction bases: 9. This CDR3 has 15 residues. The CDR3 DNA is TGTGCCAGCAGCCCGACAGGGAGCAAAGCCGGGGAGCTGTTTTTT. Translated, it gives CASSPTGSKAGELFF.

The chain employs TRBV7-9 and TRBJ2-1; D call uncertain. This CDR3 spans 14 amino acids. Germline V CDR1 and CDR2: SEHNR, FQNEAQ (reference sequence). V lost 5 bases, J lost 2 bases, and 10 bases lay in between. CDR3: CASSQTDTYNEQFF. The DNA of the CDR3 is TGTGCCAGCAGCCAAACAGATACCTACAATGAGCAGTTCTTC.

The chain combines TRBV12-3 or TRBV12-4 with TRBJ2-7; 11 positions match TRBD2. Germline trimming cut 2 bases from V and 7 bases from J; bases unmatched to any gene: 4. This CDR3 spans 14 amino acids. The CDR3 sequence is CASSLIAGGREQYF. CDR3 DNA sequence: TGTGCCAGCAGTTTAATAGCGGGGGGGAGAGAGCAGTACTTC.

J is TRBJ2-7 and V is TRBV7-8, with 10 positions matching TRBD2. The germline V gene has CDR1 SGHVS and CDR2 FQNEAQ. The CDR3 totals 15 residues. V lost 5 bases and J lost 9; bases outside the gene matches: 13. The CDR3 bases are TGTGCCAGCAGCCCCCCCGGGACTAGCGCCGCAGGGCAGTACTTC. Translated: CASSPPGTSAAGQYF. The complete variable domain, with remaining parts taken from reference TRBV7-8 and TRBJ2-7, reads GAGVSQSPRYKVAKRGQDVALRCDPISGHVSLFWYQQALGQGPEFLTYFQNEAQLDKSGLPSDRFFAERPEGSVSTLKIQRTQQEDSAVYLCASSPPGTSAAGQYFGPGTRLTVT.

This clonotype was counted a single time. The chain is built from TRBV5-6 and TRBJ1-2, with 8 nucleotides matching TRBD1. V lost 0 bases and J lost 8; bases outside the gene matches: 6. CDR1 is SGHDT and CDR2 is YYEEEE in the germline V gene. The CDR3 runs to 14 residues. CDR3 in DNA: TGTGCCAGCAGCTTGGCGGCAGGGGGCAAGGGCTACACCTTC. Protein: CASSLAAGGKGYTF.

The chain couples TRBV7-9 to TRBJ2-5; 11 nucleotides line up with TRBD2. The V gene end was trimmed by 5 bases and the J gene end by 5 bases; junction bases not matched to a gene: 13. The CDR3 has 17 residues. The germline V gene has CDR1 SEHNR and CDR2 FQNEAQ (reference sequence). The CDR3 nucleotides are TGTGCCAGCAGCCCGACCACTAGCGGGGGCCTACGGGAGACCCAGTACTTC. Amino acid sequence: CASSPTTSGGLRETQYF. The whole variable domain, filled in from reference TRBV7-9 and TRBJ2-5, reads DTGVSQNPRHKITKRGQNVTFRCDPISEHNRLYWYRQTLGQGPEFLTYFQNEAQLEKSRLLSDRFSAERPKGSFSTLEIQRTEQGDSAMYLCASSPTTSGGLRETQYFGPGTRLLVL.

The V call is TRBV7-9, the J call TRBJ2-3; perhaps TRBD2 as D (5 bases). The V gene's germline CDR1 is SEHNR and CDR2 FQNEAQ (reference sequence). V lost 0 bases to trimming and J lost 7 bases, with 11 bases between them. The CDR3 covers 14 residues. CDR3 in amino acids: CASSLALGEYTQYF. CDR3 sequence (DNA): TGTGCCAGCAGCTTAGCCTTGGGAGAGTATACGCAGTATTTT.

The V and J genes are TRBV20-1 and TRBJ1-2; tentatively, D is TRBD1 (5 bases). Germline V gene sequence: CDR1 DFQATT, CDR2 SNEGSKA (reference sequence). With 1 base removed from V and 2 bases from J, the gap between germline ends came to 11 bases. The CDR3 length is 14 residues. The CDR3: CSARAIDRNYGYTF. As DNA, the CDR3 is TGCAGTGCTAGAGCTATCGACAGAAACTATGGCTACACCTTC.

This clonotype was detected once. The chain is built from TRBV29-1 and TRBJ2-7, with 9 bases aligning to TRBD1. Germline trimming cut 0 bases from V and 4 bases from J; bases unmatched to any gene: 10. CDR1 SQVTM and CDR2 ANQGSEA come from the germline V gene. CDR3 size: 16 residues. CDR3 nucleotides: TGCAGCGTTGAAGATCCCAACGGACAGGGGTATTACGAGCAGTACTTC. Translation gives CSVEDPNGQGYYEQYF.

The rearrangement links TRBV24-1 to TRBJ2-7, with D uncertain. Germline loops: CDR1 KGHDR, CDR2 SFDVKD. V was clipped by 6 bases and J by 8 bases, with 10 bases between them. The CDR3 is 11 amino acids. The CDR3 here is CATSQAGKQYV. As DNA, the CDR3 is TGTGCCACCAGTCAGGCAGGCAAGCAGTACGTC.

This clonotype appeared once. This chain links TRBV15 with TRBJ1-1; TRBD1 agrees at 7 bases. Losses at the gene ends were 1 base for V and 5 bases for J; bases not matched to a gene: 4. The germline V gene has CDR1 LNHNV and CDR2 YYDKDF (reference sequence). This CDR3 is built from 14 residues. The CDR3 DNA reads as TGTGCCACCAGCAGAGCCGAACAGGGGACTGAAGCTTTCTTT. It is translated as CATSRAEQGTEAFF.